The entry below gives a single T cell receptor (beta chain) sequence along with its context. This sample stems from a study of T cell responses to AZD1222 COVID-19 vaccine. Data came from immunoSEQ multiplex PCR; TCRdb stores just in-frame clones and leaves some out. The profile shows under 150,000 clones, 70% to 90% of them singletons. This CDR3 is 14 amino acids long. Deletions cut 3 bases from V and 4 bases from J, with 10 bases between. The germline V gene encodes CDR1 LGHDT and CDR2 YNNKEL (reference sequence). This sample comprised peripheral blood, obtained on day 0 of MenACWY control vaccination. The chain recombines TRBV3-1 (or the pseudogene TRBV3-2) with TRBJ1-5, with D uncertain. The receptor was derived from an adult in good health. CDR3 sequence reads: CASSQALRNQPQHF. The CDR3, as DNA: TGTGCCAGCAGCCAGGCCTTACGGAATCAGCCCCAGCATTTT.